The clone carrying this T cell receptor (beta chain) was seen a handful of times. In germline, CDR1 is SGHRS, CDR2 YFSETQ. Trimming pared 4 bases from V and 7 bases from J, leaving 12 bases between. This CDR3 has 14 amino acids. Produced via immunoSEQ multiplex PCR; TCRdb's table is partial and in-frame only. Of roughly 180,000 clones in the sample, 86% were seen once. These data come from a study of blood T cell repertoires in COVID-19. This clonotype originated in a woman in her twenties or thirties with active or convalescent COVID-19. The sequencing sample was made of peripheral blood. The chain has TRBV5-1 and TRBJ1-6, with a weak D call TRBD1 (6 bases). The CDR3 protein is CASSPGQINSPLHF. In DNA, the CDR3 is TGCGCCAGCAGCCCCGGACAGATCAATTCACCCCTCCACTTT.